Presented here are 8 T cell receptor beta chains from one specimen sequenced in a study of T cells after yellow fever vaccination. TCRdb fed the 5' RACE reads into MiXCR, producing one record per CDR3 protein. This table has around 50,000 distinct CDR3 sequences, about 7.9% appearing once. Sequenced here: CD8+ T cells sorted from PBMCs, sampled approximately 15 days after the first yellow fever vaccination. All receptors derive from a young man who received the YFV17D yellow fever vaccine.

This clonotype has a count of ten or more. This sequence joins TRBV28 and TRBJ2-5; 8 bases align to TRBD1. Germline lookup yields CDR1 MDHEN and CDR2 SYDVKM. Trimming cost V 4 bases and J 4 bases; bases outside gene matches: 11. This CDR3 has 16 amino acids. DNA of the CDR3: TGTGCCAGCAGTTCAACCCCGACAGGGGCGGTAGAGACCCAGTACTTC. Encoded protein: CASSSTPTGAVETQYF.

The CDR3 here is CASSLTGSRSGANVLTF. DNA of the CDR3: TGCGCCAGCAGCTTGACGGGCAGCAGATCTGGGGCCAACGTCCTGACTTTC. The chain has TRBV5-1 and TRBJ2-6; D is undetermined. This CDR3 has 17 amino acids. Germline CDR1 reads SGHRS; CDR2 reads YFSETQ. Trimming took off 1 base at V and 1 base at J, with 12 bases between the two ends.

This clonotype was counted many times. In nucleotides, the CDR3 is TGTGCCAGCAGCTTAGCGGGGGGACAGTCTCGCACCTTC. It specifies CASSLAGGQSRTF. The V gene is TRBV7-9, the J gene TRBJ1-2; 7 bases are shared with TRBD1. The CDR3 is made up of 13 amino acids. Germline assignment: CDR1 SEHNR and CDR2 FQNEAQ (reference sequence). Trimming at V came to 0 bases and at J to 13 bases, leaving 8 bases not matched to a gene.

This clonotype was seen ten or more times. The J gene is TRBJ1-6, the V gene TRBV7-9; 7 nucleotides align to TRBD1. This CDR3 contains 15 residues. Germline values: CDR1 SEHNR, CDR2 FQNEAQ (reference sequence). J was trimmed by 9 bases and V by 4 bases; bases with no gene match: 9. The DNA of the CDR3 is TGTGCCAGCAGCTACCTAGGGGGCGCGGGTTCACCCCTCCACTTT. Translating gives CASSYLGGAGSPLHF.

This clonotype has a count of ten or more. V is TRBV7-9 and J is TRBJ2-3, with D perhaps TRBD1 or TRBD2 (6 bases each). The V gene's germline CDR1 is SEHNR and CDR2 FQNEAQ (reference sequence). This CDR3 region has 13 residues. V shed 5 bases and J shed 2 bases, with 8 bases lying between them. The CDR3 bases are TGTGCCAGCAGCGGGGGGCCCACAGATACGCAGTATTTT. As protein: CASSGGPTDTQYF.

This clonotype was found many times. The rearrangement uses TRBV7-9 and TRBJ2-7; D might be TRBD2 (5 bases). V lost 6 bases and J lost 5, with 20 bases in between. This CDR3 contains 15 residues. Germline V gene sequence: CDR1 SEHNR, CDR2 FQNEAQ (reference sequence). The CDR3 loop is CASRTSTGIGNEQYF. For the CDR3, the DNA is TGTGCCAGCAGGACCTCTACGGGGATAGGCAACGAGCAGTACTTC.

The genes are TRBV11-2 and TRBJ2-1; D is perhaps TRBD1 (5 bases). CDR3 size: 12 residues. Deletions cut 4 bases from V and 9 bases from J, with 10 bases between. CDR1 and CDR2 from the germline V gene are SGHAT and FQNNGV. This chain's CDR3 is CASSSQVPEQFF. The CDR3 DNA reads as TGTGCCAGCAGCTCACAGGTACCTGAGCAGTTCTTC.

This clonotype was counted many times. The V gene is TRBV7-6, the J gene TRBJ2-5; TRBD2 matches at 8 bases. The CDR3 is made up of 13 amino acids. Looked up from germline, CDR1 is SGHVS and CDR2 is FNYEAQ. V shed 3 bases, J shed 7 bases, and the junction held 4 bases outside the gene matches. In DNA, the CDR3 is TGTGCCAGCAGCTTTTCCAGCGGGGGGACCCAGTACTTC. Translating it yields CASSFSSGGTQYF.